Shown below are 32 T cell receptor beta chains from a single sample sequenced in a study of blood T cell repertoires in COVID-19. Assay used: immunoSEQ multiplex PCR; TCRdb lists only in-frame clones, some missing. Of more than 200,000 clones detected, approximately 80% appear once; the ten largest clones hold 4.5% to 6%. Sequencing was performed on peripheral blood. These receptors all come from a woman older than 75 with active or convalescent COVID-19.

The CDR3 is CASSITGGGYGYTF. CDR3 nucleotides: TGTGCCAGCAGTATCACAGGGGGGGGCTATGGCTACACCTTC. The chain joins TRBV28 to TRBJ1-2, with TRBD1 matching over 8 bases. CDR1 and CDR2 from the germline V gene are MDHEN and SYDVKM. The V and J ends lost 5 bases and 4 bases, in that order; junction bases with no gene match: 6. The CDR3 runs 14 residues.

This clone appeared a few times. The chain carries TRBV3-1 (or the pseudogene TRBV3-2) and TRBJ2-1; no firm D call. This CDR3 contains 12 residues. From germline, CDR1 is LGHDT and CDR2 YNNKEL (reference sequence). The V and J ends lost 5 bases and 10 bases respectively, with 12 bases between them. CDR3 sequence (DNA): TGTGCCAGCAGCAATCCCGGAGTCGAGCAGTTCTTC. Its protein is CASSNPGVEQFF.

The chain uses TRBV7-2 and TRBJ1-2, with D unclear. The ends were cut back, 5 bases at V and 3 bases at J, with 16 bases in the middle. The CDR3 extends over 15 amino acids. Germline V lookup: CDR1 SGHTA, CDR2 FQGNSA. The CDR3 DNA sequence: TGTGCCAGCAGCAAAGCGGGTTTGTCAGACTATGGCTACACCTTC. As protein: CASSKAGLSDYGYTF.

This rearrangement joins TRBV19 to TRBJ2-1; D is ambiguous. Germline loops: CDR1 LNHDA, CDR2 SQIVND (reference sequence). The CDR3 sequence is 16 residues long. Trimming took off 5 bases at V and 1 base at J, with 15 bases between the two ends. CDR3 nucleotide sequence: TGTGCCAGTAGTCCTCTAGGTATAGCTTCCTACAATGAGCAGTTCTTC. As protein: CASSPLGIASYNEQFF.

The CDR3: CASSKGQANYGYTF. Written as DNA, the CDR3 is TGTGCCAGCAGCAAAGGACAGGCGAACTATGGCTACACCTTC. This sequence joins TRBV6-5 and TRBJ1-2; 7 nucleotides align to TRBD1. The CDR3 loop spans 14 amino acids. Germline CDR1 MNHEY, CDR2 SVGAGI. V lost 6 bases to trimming and J lost 2 bases; unmatched junction nucleotides: 6.

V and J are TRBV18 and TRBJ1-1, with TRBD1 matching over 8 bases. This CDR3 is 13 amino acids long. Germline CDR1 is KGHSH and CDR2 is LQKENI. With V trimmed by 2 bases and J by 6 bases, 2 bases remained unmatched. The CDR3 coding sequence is TGTGCCAGCTCACCAGGACAGGGAGCTGAAGCTTTCTTT. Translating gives CASSPGQGAEAFF.

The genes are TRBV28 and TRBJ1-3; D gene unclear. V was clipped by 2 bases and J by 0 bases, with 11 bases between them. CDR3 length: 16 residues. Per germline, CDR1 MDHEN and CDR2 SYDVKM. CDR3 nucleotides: TGTGCCAGCAGTTTAGGCGGGGTGGTCTCTGGAAACACCATATATTTT. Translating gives CASSLGGVVSGNTIYF.

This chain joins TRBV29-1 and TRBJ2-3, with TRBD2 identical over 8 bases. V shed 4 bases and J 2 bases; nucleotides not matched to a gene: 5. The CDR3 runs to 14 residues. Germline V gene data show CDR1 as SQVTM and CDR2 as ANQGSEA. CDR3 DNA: TGCAGCGTTGGAGCGGGGGCGGTCACAGATACGCAGTATTTT. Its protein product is CSVGAGAVTDTQYF.

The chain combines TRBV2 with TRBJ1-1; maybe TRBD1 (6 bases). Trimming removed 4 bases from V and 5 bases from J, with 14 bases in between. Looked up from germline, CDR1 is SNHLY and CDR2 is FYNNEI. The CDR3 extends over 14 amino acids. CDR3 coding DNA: TGTGCCAGCAGTGTTACAGGGAGTGGGACTGAAGCTTTCTTT. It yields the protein CASSVTGSGTEAFF.

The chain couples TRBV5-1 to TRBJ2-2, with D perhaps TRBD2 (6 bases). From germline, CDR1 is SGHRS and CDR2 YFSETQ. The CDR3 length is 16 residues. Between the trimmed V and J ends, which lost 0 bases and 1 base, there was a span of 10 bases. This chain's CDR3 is CASSLGGGRNTGELFF. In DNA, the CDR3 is TGCGCCAGCAGCTTGGGCGGAGGGAGGAACACCGGGGAGCTGTTTTTT.

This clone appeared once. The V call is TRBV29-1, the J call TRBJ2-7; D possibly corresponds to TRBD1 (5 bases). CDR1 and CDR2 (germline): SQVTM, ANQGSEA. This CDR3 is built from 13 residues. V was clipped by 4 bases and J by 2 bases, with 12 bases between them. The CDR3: CSVVKGIPYEQYF. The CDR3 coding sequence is TGCAGCGTTGTAAAGGGGATCCCCTACGAGCAGTACTTC.

The CDR3 nucleotides read TGTGCCACCAGTGACCCGGGTCCGCCTGCCAACAATGAGCAGTTCTTC. This translates into CATSDPGPPANNEQFF. The chain combines TRBV24-1 with TRBJ2-1; D is unresolved. Germline values: CDR1 KGHDR, CDR2 SFDVKD. The CDR3 runs to 16 residues. Trimming shortened V by 4 bases and J by 5 bases, and 17 bases separated the two germline ends.

The CDR3 sequence: CASSRGGALEQYF. CDR3 DNA: TGTGCCAGCAGCCGTGGGGGGGCGTTGGAGCAGTACTTC. The rearrangement links TRBV3-1 (or the pseudogene TRBV3-2) to TRBJ2-7, with D possibly TRBD2 on 7 matching bases. The CDR3 runs to 13 residues. V lost 4 bases to trimming and J lost 7 bases, with 14 bases between them. Germline V gives CDR1 LGHDT, CDR2 YNNKEL (reference sequence).

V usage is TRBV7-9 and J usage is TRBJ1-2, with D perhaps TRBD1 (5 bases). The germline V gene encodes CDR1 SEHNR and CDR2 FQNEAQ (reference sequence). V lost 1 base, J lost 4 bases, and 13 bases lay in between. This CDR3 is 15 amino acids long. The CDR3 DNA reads TGTGCCAGCAGCTTAGGGGGCAGGGCTCCCTATGGCTACACCTTC. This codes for CASSLGGRAPYGYTF.

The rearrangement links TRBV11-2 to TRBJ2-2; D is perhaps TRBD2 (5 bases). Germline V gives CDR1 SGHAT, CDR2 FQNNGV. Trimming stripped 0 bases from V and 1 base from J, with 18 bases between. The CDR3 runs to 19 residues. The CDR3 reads CASSLDRGRGVRNTGELFF. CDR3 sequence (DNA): TGTGCCAGCAGCTTAGATCGGGGTCGGGGAGTTAGGAACACCGGGGAGCTGTTTTTT.

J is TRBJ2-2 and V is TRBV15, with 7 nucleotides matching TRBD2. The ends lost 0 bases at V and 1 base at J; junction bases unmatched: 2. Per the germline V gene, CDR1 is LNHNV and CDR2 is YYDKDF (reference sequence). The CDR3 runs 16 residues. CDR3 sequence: CATSREAGVNTGELFF. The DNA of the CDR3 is TGTGCCACCAGCAGAGAGGCGGGGGTGAACACCGGGGAGCTGTTTTTT.

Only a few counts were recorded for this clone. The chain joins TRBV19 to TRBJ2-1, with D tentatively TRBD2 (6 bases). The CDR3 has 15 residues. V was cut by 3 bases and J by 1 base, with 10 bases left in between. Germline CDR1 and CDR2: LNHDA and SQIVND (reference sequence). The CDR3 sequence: CASSIFRGSYNEQFF. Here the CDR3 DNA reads TGTGCCAGTAGTATTTTCCGGGGGTCCTACAATGAGCAGTTCTTC.

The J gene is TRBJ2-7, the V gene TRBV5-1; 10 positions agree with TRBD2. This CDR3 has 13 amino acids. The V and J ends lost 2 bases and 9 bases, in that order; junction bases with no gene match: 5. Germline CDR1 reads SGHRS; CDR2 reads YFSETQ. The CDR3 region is CASSFQREGAQYF. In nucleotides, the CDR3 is TGCGCCAGCAGCTTTCAGCGGGAGGGGGCGCAGTACTTC.

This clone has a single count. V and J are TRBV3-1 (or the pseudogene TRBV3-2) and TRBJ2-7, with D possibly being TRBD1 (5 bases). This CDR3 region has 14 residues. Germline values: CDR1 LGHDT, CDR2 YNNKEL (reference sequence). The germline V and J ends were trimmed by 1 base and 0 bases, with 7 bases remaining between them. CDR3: CASSQGGVSYEQYF. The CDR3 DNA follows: TGTGCCAGCAGCCAAGGGGGCGTCTCCTACGAGCAGTACTTC.

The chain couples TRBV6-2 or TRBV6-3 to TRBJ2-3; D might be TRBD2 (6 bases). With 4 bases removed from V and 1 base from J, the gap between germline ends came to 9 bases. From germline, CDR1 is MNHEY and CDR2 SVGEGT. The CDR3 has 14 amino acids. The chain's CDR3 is CASSLQRGTDTQYF. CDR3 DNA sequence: TGTGCCAGCAGTTTACAGCGGGGCACAGATACGCAGTATTTT.

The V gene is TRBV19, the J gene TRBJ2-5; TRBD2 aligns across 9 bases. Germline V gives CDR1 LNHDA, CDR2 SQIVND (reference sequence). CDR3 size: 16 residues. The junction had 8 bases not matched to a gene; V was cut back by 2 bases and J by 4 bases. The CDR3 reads CASSIRRGGPPETQYF. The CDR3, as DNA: TGTGCCAGTAGTATAAGGCGGGGGGGTCCCCCAGAGACCCAGTACTTC.

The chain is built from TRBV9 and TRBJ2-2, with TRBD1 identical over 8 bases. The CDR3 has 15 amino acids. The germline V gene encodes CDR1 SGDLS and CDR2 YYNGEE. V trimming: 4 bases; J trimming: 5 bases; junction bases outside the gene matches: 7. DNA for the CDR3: TGTGCCAGCAGCCCTCGGACAGGGTGGACCGGGGAGCTGTTTTTT. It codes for CASSPRTGWTGELFF.

For the CDR3, the DNA is TGCAGCCTCACCGGACTAGCGGGACCCACAGATACGCAGTATTTT. As protein: CSLTGLAGPTDTQYF. The chain links TRBV29-1 to TRBJ2-3, with 12 bases matching TRBD2. Trimming took 8 bases from V and 2 from J; bases not matched to a gene: 8. The CDR3 loop spans 15 amino acids. Germline V lookup: CDR1 SQVTM, CDR2 ANQGSEA.

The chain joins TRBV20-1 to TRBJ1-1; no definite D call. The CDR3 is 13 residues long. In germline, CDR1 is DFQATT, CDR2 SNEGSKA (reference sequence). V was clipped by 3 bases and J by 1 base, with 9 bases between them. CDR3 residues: CSASQAWNTEAFF. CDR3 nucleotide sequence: TGCAGTGCTAGTCAGGCGTGGAACACTGAAGCTTTCTTT.

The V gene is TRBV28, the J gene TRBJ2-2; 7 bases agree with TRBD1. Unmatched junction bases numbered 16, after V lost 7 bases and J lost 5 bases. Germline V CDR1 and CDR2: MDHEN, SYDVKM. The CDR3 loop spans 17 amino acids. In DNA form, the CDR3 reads TGTGCCAGCACTTCTTTGACAGGGATCGTTTATACCGGGGAGCTGTTTTTT. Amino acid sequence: CASTSLTGIVYTGELFF.

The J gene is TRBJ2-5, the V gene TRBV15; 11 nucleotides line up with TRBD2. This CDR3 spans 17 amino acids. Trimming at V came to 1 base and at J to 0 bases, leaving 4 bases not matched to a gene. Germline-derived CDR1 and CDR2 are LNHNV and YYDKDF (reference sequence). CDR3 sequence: CATSRGLAGRYQETQYF. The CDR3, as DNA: TGTGCCACCAGCAGAGGACTAGCGGGAAGGTACCAAGAGACCCAGTACTTC.

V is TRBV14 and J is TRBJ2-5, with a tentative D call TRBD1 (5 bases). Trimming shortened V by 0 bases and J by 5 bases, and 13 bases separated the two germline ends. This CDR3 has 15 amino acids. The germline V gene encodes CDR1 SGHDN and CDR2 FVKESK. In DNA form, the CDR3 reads TGTGCCAGCAGCCAAGATCGTAGGGGCCGGGAGACCCAGTACTTC. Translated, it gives CASSQDRRGRETQYF.

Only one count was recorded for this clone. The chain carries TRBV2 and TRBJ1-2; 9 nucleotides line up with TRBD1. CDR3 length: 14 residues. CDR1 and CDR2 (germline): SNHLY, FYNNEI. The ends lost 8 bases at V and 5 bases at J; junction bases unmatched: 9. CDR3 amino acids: CASSIQGARYGYTF. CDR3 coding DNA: TGTGCCAGCTCGATACAGGGGGCGCGATATGGCTACACCTTC. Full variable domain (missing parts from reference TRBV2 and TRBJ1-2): EPEVTQTPSHQVTQMGQEVILRCVPISNHLYFYWYRQILGQKVEFLVSFYNNEISEKSEIFDDQFSVERPDGSNFTLKIRSTKLEDSAMYFCASSIQGARYGYTFGSGTRLTVV.

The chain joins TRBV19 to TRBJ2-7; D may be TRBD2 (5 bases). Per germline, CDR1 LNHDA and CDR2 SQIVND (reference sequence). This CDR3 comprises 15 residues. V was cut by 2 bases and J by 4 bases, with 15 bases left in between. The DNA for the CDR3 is TGTGCCAGTAGTATAACTGGGCCCGGACTGTACGAGCAGTACTTC. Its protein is CASSITGPGLYEQYF.

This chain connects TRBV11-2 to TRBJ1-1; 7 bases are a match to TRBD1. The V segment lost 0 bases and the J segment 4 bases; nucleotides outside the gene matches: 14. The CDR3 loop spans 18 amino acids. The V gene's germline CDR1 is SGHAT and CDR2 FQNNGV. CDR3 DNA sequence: TGTGCCAGCAGCTTAGATACCGGAAGACAGGGACGGGGCACTGAAGCTTTCTTT. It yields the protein CASSLDTGRQGRGTEAFF.

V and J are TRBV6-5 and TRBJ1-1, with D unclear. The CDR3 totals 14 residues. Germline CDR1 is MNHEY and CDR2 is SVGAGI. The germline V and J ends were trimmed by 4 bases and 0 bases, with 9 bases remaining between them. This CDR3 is CASSSTGLNTEAFF. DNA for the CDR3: TGTGCCAGCAGTTCTACGGGGTTGAACACTGAAGCTTTCTTT.

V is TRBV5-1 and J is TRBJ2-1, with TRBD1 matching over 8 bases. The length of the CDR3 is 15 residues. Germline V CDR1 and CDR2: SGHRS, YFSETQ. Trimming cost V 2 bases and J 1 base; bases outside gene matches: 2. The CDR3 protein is CASSFTGGSYNEQFF. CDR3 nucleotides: TGCGCCAGCAGCTTCACAGGGGGGTCCTACAATGAGCAGTTCTTC.